A single sample gave rise to the 10 T cell receptor beta chains below, sequenced in a study of T cells in Graves' hyperthyroidism and ophthalmopathy. Amplification of TCR beta CDR3 regions was performed using RNA transcripts as template. TCR CDR3 underwent first-round RT-PCR with the HTBI primer set. TCRdb reanalysed the multiplex PCR reads using MiXCR and keeps one entry per CDR3 protein. The data contain a few hundred thousand distinct CDR3 sequences, approximately 15% of them singletons. The sample taken for sequencing was blood. Source of these receptors: a woman aged 25-40 years with Graves' hyperthyroidism that later progressed to Graves' ophthalmopathy.

In this sample, this clonotype turned up many times. V and J are TRBV29-1 and TRBJ1-1; tentatively, D is TRBD1 (5 bases). The CDR3 extends over 13 amino acids. With 7 bases removed from V and 2 bases from J, the gap between germline ends came to 14 bases. Looked up from germline, CDR1 is SQVTM and CDR2 is ANQGSEA. CDR3 coding DNA: TGCAGCGCTGAGGGGACGGTTAACACTGAAGCTTTCTTT. Its translation is CSAEGTVNTEAFF.

This clonotype showed up many times. The rearrangement links TRBV30 to TRBJ2-7; TRBD2 is a possible D gene (5 bases). V shed 2 bases and J shed 4 bases, with 9 bases lying between them. Per the germline V gene, CDR1 is GTSNPN and CDR2 is SVGIG (reference sequence). This CDR3 spans 12 amino acids. CDR3 nucleotide sequence: TGTGCCTGGAGTACGACGGGATACGAGCAGTACTTC. This gives the protein CAWSTTGYEQYF.

This clonotype was counted ten times or more. This chain connects TRBV29-1 to TRBJ1-5; no reliable D call. The CDR3 consists of 12 residues. CDR1 is SQVTM and CDR2 is ANQGSEA in the germline V gene. The V end lost 5 bases, the J end lost 0 bases, and 5 bases lay between the germline ends. CDR3 nucleotides: TGCAGCGTTCTTAATAGCAATCAGCCCCAGCATTTT. Its translation: CSVLNSNQPQHF.

At least ten counts were recorded for this clonotype. CDR3 nucleotides: TGTGCCAGCAGCCAAACCTTCAACGAAGGCTATGGCTACACCTTC. It yields the protein CASSQTFNEGYGYTF. The chain recombines TRBV3-1 with TRBJ1-2; unclear D gene. Germline V gives CDR1 LGHDT, CDR2 YNNKEL (reference sequence). The CDR3 length is 15 residues. V dropped 2 bases and J dropped 4 bases, with 14 bases sitting between them. The variable domain in full, completed from reference TRBV3-1 and TRBJ1-2, reads DTAVSQTPKYLVTQMGNDKSIKCEQNLGHDTMYWYKQDSKKFLKIMFSYNNKELIINETVPNRFSPKSPDKAHLNLHINSLELGDSAVYFCASSQTFNEGYGYTFGSGTRLTVV.

In its sample, this clonotype was seen a few times. The chain carries TRBV30 and TRBJ1-5; 7 nucleotides line up with TRBD1. Germline V gives CDR1 GTSNPN, CDR2 SVGIG (reference sequence). J gave up 6 bases and V 1 base, and 6 bases lay outside the gene matches. The CDR3 spans 14 residues. The CDR3 region has the DNA TGTGCCTGGAGTGCACAGGGGAAGACTCAGCCCCAGCATTTT. It is translated as CAWSAQGKTQPQHF.

In its sample, this clonotype was seen many times. The V gene is TRBV7-2, the J gene TRBJ1-1; 9 bases are a match to TRBD1. The CDR3 has 17 amino acids. Trimming removed 4 bases from V and 2 bases from J; junction bases left unmatched: 11. CDR1 is SGHTA, CDR2 FQGNSA, per germline. CDR3 region: CASSSLDRGYRNTEAFF. The CDR3 DNA reads TGTGCCAGCAGCTCTCTGGACAGGGGCTATCGAAACACTGAAGCTTTCTTT.

There are a few counts of this clonotype. In DNA form, the CDR3 reads TGTGCCAGCAGTGCAACTAGCGGGAGGGCCAACGGGGAGCTGTTTTTT. It codes for CASSATSGRANGELFF. The chain links TRBV25-1 to TRBJ2-2; TRBD2 aligns across 13 bases. The germline CDR1 and CDR2 sequences are MGHDK and SYGVNS. The CDR3 is 16 amino acids. V was pared by 4 bases and J by 7 bases, with 6 bases of the junction left unmatched.

A few counts support this clonotype. V usage is TRBV4-1 and J usage is TRBJ2-4, with D uncertain. The CDR3 contains 15 residues. The ends were cut back, 1 base at V and 8 bases at J, with 15 bases in the middle. CDR1 is MGHRA, CDR2 YSYEKL, per germline. CDR3 region: CASSQVQKKGDIQYF. The DNA of the CDR3 is TGCGCCAGCAGCCAAGTTCAAAAAAAAGGAGACATTCAGTACTTC.

This chain joins TRBV28 and TRBJ1-1; perhaps TRBD1 as D (6 bases). Germline CDR1 MDHEN, CDR2 SYDVKM. V was pared by 7 bases and J by 5 bases, with 17 bases between. This CDR3 comprises 14 residues. The CDR3 spells CASTSAGEGTEAFF. The CDR3 DNA reads as TGTGCCAGCACCAGCGCAGGGGAAGGGACTGAAGCTTTCTTT.

This clonotype was seen ten or more times. The J gene is TRBJ1-5, the V gene TRBV2; no definite D call. The CDR3 is 13 amino acids. Trimming removed 6 bases at V and 5 bases at J, with 11 bases between. Germline V gene data show CDR1 as SNHLY and CDR2 as FYNNEI. The CDR3 sequence: CASSADYHQPQHF. The CDR3 nucleotides read TGTGCCAGCAGCGCGGACTATCATCAGCCCCAGCATTTT.